The 20 T cell receptor beta chains presented below share a single source sample, sequenced in a study of blood T cell repertoires in COVID-19 (dated by TCRdb to about 2020). Library creation used the immunoSEQ multiplex PCR assay. TCRdb retrieved this table from immuneACCESS and kept in-frame rearrangements only. Not all clones are present; in checked studies, unresolved V genes account for under half, and no reason is known for the remainder. The sample yields almost 400,000 clones; under 90% were counted once. The ten largest clones represent about 1.8% of the sample. Source material: PBMCs or T cells enriched from blood (not recorded which). These receptors all come from a woman aged 30 to 39 who had recovered from COVID-19.

V usage is TRBV28 and J usage is TRBJ2-7; D not resolved. V was pared by 8 bases and J by 7 bases, with 15 bases between. CDR1 is MDHEN and CDR2 is SYDVKM in the germline V gene. The CDR3 has 12 amino acids. The chain's CDR3 is CASGYGLREQYF. The DNA of the CDR3 is TGTGCCAGCGGGTATGGGTTGAGGGAGCAGTACTTC.

The chain joins TRBV3-1 (or the pseudogene TRBV3-2) to TRBJ2-1; 11 bases match TRBD2. Trimming at V came to 1 base and at J to 5 bases, leaving 4 bases not matched to a gene. This CDR3 contains 16 residues. CDR1 LGHDT and CDR2 YNNKEL come from the germline V gene (reference sequence). For the CDR3, the DNA is TGTGCCAGCAGCCAAGTGGGACTAGCGGCTGACAATGAGCAGTTCTTC. Its translation: CASSQVGLAADNEQFF.

The genes are TRBV19 and TRBJ2-1, with 10 nucleotides matching TRBD1. Germline CDR1 is LNHDA and CDR2 is SQIVND (reference sequence). The CDR3 loop spans 16 amino acids. The J segment lost 7 bases and the V segment lost 6 bases, leaving 12 bases of the junction unmatched. The CDR3 here is CASRSLLGQGSNEQFF. The CDR3 bases are TGTGCCAGTAGGTCTCTTTTGGGACAGGGGTCGAATGAGCAGTTCTTC.

The V gene is TRBV15, the J gene TRBJ2-7; 7 positions agree with TRBD2. Looked up from germline, CDR1 is LNHNV and CDR2 is YYDKDF (reference sequence). V shed 5 bases, J shed 3 bases, and the junction held 22 bases outside the gene matches. The length of the CDR3 is 19 residues. The CDR3 nucleotides read TGTGCCACCAGCCAAAGCCGGCTGGGTATAGCGGGTCTCGGCTACGAGCAGTACTTC. Encoded protein: CATSQSRLGIAGLGYEQYF.

The chain recombines TRBV5-1 with TRBJ2-5; 8 bases are a match to TRBD2. Per the germline V gene, CDR1 is SGHRS and CDR2 is YFSETQ. The CDR3 spans 16 residues. With 4 bases clipped from V and 5 bases from J, the junction kept 13 bases outside the gene matches. CDR3 residues: CASSASGGLPRETQYF. In DNA form, the CDR3 reads TGCGCCAGCAGCGCTTCGGGGGGGCTCCCCCGGGAGACCCAGTACTTC.

The V call is TRBV5-1, the J call TRBJ1-2; 8 bases match TRBD1. V was pared by 3 bases and J by 3 bases, with 7 bases of the junction left unmatched. This CDR3 comprises 15 residues. Germline values: CDR1 SGHRS, CDR2 YFSETQ. The CDR3 loop reads CASSSQGAWDYGYTF. The CDR3, as DNA: TGCGCCAGCAGCTCCCAGGGGGCTTGGGACTATGGCTACACCTTC.

This clone was picked up one time. This chain joins TRBV5-1 and TRBJ2-4; D is unresolved. Trimming took 0 bases from V and 3 from J, leaving 10 bases between them. Germline CDR1 is SGHRS and CDR2 is YFSETQ. CDR3 length: 15 residues. In nucleotides, the CDR3 is TGCGCCAGCAGCTTGGAGAGTCCCCGCAAAAACATTCAGTACTTC. This encodes CASSLESPRKNIQYF.

This chain uses TRBV6-4 with TRBJ2-1; TRBD2 agrees at 9 bases. Germline V CDR1 and CDR2: MRHNA, SNTAGT. The CDR3 extends over 16 amino acids. V lost 0 bases and J lost 7; bases outside the gene matches: 7. The CDR3, as DNA: TGTGCCAGCAGTGACTCGGCGCGGGAGGGCCGAAATGAGCAGTTCTTC. Translating gives CASSDSAREGRNEQFF.

This chain uses TRBV4-2 with TRBJ2-2; TRBD2 matches at 7 bases. The CDR3 is 14 amino acids. CDR1 and CDR2 (germline): LGHNA, YNFKEQ. Trimming cost V 4 bases and J 1 base; bases outside gene matches: 0. This CDR3 reads CASSRTRNTGELFF. CDR3 bases: TGTGCCAGCAGCCGGACTAGGAACACCGGGGAGCTGTTTTTT.

V usage is TRBV19 and J usage is TRBJ1-1; 8 nucleotides match TRBD1. Germline V gene sequence: CDR1 LNHDA, CDR2 SQIVND (reference sequence). V lost 3 bases and J lost 5; bases outside the gene matches: 8. The CDR3 runs 15 residues. This chain's CDR3 is CASSILGQGDTEAFF. DNA of the CDR3: TGTGCCAGTAGTATTCTTGGACAGGGTGATACTGAAGCTTTCTTT.

This clone is a singleton in its sample. The genes are TRBV7-8 and TRBJ1-1; 7 positions match TRBD1. Germline V gene data show CDR1 as SGHVS and CDR2 as FQNEAQ. The J segment lost 10 bases and the V segment lost 8 bases, leaving 7 bases of the junction unmatched. This CDR3 comprises 11 residues. The CDR3 sequence: CASQDRDGAFF. The DNA of the CDR3 is TGTGCCAGCCAAGACAGGGACGGAGCTTTCTTT.

J is TRBJ1-1 and V is TRBV4-1, with D unclear. Trimming pared 3 bases from V and 4 bases from J, leaving 6 bases between. Germline CDR1 MGHRA, CDR2 YSYEKL. The CDR3 is 12 residues long. This CDR3 is CASSHGVTEAFF. For the CDR3, the DNA is TGCGCCAGCAGCCACGGGGTCACTGAAGCTTTCTTT.

V and J are TRBV11-3 and TRBJ2-1, with 8 bases matching TRBD2. The CDR3 is 15 amino acids. Germline V gene data show CDR1 as SGHNT and CDR2 as YENEEA. The J segment lost 8 bases and the V segment lost 0 bases, leaving 6 bases of the junction unmatched. CDR3 residues: CASSLDGTRNHEQFF. CDR3 coding DNA: TGTGCCAGCAGCTTAGATGGGACTAGGAATCATGAGCAGTTCTTC.

The V and J genes are TRBV5-8 and TRBJ1-5; the D gene is possibly TRBD1 (5 bases). The V end was cut by 0 bases, the J end by 5 bases, with 12 bases between. The germline V gene encodes CDR1 SGHTS and CDR2 YDEGEE. CDR3 length: 15 amino acids. CDR3 nucleotide sequence: TGTGCCAGCAGCTTGGGAGGCAGGGAGGATCAGCCCCAGCATTTT. It codes for CASSLGGREDQPQHF.

The genes are TRBV29-1 and TRBJ2-7, with a possible D match to TRBD2 (6 bases). The V gene lost 6 bases and the J gene lost 2 bases, with 20 bases spanning the gap. This CDR3 is built from 15 residues. Germline values: CDR1 SQVTM, CDR2 ANQGSEA. CDR3 DNA sequence: TGCAGCGTGGGCCGGGGTAGCGGAGGAACCTACGAGCAGTACTTC. As protein: CSVGRGSGGTYEQYF.

This clone has a single count. V is TRBV30 and J is TRBJ2-7, with 8 positions matching TRBD1. The CDR3 runs 13 residues. Trimming removed 5 bases from V and 7 bases from J; junction bases left unmatched: 10. Germline V CDR1 and CDR2: GTSNPN, SVGIG (reference sequence). CDR3 in DNA: TGTGCCTGGTTCGGACAGGGCAGAGCAGAGCAGTACTTC. Residues: CAWFGQGRAEQYF.

The chain couples TRBV18 to TRBJ1-5, with D unresolved. V was trimmed by 6 bases and J by 2 bases, leaving 8 bases between them. From germline, CDR1 is KGHSH and CDR2 LQKENI. CDR3 size: 13 residues. CDR3 nucleotide sequence: TGTGCCAGCTCCGCTACAGGCAATCAGCCCCAGCATTTT. Translated, it gives CASSATGNQPQHF.

The V and J genes are TRBV4-1 and TRBJ1-1; 7 nucleotides agree with TRBD1. Looked up from germline, CDR1 is MGHRA and CDR2 is YSYEKL. With V trimmed by 2 bases and J by 8 bases, 23 bases remained unmatched. The CDR3 contains 19 residues. The CDR3 DNA reads as TGCGCCAGCAGCCAATTTACCTACAGGGGTAACAGGTTTACATCAGAAGCTTTCTTT. Translating gives CASSQFTYRGNRFTSEAFF.

The sample holds a few counts of this clone. V usage is TRBV28 and J usage is TRBJ1-2; the D is unclear. CDR1 and CDR2 (germline): MDHEN, SYDVKM. CDR3 length: 14 amino acids. The ends were cut back, 5 bases at V and 5 bases at J, with 15 bases in the middle. DNA for the CDR3: TGTGCCAGCAGTCTAGGCACCTCCGGGTATGGCTACACCTTC. It yields the protein CASSLGTSGYGYTF.

This clone was detected only a few times. The chain couples TRBV5-1 to TRBJ1-3; D might be TRBD1 (5 bases). This CDR3 region has 15 residues. CDR1 is SGHRS and CDR2 is YFSETQ in the germline V gene. Trimming removed 0 bases from V and 4 bases from J, with 11 bases in between. CDR3 bases: TGCGCCAGCAGCTTGGACAGGAAGGGCGGAAACACCATATATTTT. It is translated as CASSLDRKGGNTIYF.